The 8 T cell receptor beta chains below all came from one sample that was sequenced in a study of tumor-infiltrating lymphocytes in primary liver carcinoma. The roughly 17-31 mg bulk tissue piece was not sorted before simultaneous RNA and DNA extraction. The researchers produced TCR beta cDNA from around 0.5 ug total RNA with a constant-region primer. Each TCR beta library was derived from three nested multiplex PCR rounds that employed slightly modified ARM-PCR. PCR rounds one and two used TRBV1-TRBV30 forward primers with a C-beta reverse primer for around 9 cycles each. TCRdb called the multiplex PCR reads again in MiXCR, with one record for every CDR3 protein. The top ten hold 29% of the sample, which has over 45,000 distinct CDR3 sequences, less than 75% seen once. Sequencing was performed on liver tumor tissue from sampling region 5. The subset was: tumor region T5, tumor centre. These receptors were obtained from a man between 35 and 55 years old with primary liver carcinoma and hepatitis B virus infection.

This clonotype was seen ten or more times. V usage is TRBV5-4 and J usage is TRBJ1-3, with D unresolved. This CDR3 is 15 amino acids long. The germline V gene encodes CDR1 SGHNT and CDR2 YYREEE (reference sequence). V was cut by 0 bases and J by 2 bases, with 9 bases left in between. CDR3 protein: CASSLGSGAGNTIYF. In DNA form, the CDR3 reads TGTGCCAGCAGCTTGGGGTCGGGTGCTGGAAACACCATATATTTT.

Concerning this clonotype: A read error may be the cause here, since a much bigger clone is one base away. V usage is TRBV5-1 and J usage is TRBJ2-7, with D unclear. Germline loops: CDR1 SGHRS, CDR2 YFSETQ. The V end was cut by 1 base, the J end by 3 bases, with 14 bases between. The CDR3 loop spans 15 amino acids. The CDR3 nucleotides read TGCGCCAGCAGCTTGCAGTCCGACAATGTCTACGAGCAGTACTTC. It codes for CASSLQSDNVYEQYF.

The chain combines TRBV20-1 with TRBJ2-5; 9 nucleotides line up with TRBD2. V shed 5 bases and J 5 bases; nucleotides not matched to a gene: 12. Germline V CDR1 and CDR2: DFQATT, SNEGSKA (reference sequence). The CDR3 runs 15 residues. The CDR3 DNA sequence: TGCAGTGCTGCCCTAATAGCGGGAGTAGGGGAGACCCAGTACTTC. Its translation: CSAALIAGVGETQYF.

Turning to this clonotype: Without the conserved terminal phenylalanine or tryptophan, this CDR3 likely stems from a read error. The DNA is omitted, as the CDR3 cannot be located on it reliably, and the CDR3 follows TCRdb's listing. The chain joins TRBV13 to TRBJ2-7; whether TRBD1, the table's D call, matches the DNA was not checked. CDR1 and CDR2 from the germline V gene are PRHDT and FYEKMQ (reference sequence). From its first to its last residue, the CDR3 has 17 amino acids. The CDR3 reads CASSSPTGGQGSYEQYL.

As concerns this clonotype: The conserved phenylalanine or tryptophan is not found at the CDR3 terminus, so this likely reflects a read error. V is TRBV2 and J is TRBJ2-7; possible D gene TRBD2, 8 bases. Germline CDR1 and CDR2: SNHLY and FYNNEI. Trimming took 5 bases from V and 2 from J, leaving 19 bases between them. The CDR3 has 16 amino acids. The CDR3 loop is CASSPGGTVFPYEQYL. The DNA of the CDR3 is TGTGCCAGCAGTCCGGGGGGGACAGTGTTCCCCTACGAGCAGTACCTC.

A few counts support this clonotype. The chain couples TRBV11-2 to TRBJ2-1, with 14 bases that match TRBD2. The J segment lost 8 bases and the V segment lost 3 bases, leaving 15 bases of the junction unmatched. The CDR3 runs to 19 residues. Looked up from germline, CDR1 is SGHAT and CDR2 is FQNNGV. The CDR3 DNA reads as TGTGCCAGCAGCTTCCGATGGGTGCCTGGGACTAGCGGGAGTCATGAGCAGTTCTTC. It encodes CASSFRWVPGTSGSHEQFF.

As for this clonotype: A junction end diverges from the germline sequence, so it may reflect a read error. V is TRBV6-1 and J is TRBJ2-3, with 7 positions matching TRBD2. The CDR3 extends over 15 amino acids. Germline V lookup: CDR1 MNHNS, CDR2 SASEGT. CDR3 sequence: CAGSLEGRALDTQYF. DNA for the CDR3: TGTGCCGGCAGCTTGGAGGGGAGGGCGTTGGATACGCAGTATTTT.

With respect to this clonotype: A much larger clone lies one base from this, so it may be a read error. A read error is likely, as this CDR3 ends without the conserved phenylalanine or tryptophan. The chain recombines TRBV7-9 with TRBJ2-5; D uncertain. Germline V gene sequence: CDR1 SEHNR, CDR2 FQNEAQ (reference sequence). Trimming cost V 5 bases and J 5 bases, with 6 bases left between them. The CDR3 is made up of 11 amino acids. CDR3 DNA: TGTGCCAGCAGCGCTACCGAGACCCAGTACATC. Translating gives CASSATETQYI.